One and the same sample provided the 10 T cell receptor beta chains below, sequenced in a study of blood T cell repertoires in COVID-19. Method: immunoSEQ multiplex PCR; TCRdb's copy keeps in-frame clones and lacks some. The table has over 150,000 clones, roughly 80% seen once. Sequencing was done on a sample of peripheral blood. The receptor set was obtained from a woman aged 45 to 65 with acute or convalescent COVID-19.

The J gene is TRBJ1-4, the V gene TRBV11-2; 7 bases line up with TRBD1. Germline V gene data show CDR1 as SGHAT and CDR2 as FQNNGV. After removal of 4 bases from V and 8 bases from J, the junction contained 10 bases not matched to a gene. CDR3 length: 15 residues. The CDR3 sequence: CASSSLTGLREKLFF. The CDR3 DNA reads as TGTGCCAGCAGCTCCCTGACAGGGCTTCGGGAAAAACTGTTTTTT.

The chain combines TRBV10-3 with TRBJ1-4; the match to TRBD1 covers 8 bases. Germline CDR1 ENHRY, CDR2 SYGVKD. The CDR3 is 13 amino acids. V lost 8 bases and J lost 8; bases outside the gene matches: 7. The CDR3 DNA reads TGTGCCATCTCAGACAGGGGCGGGGAAAAACTGTTTTTT. Its protein is CAISDRGGEKLFF.

V and J are TRBV9 and TRBJ2-7; TRBD2 matches 12 bases. The CDR3 loop spans 16 amino acids. Germline V gives CDR1 SGDLS, CDR2 YYNGEE. V was clipped by 10 bases and J by 7 bases; unmatched bases: 18. CDR3 in amino acids: CAGIKTSGGPSREQYF. In DNA, the CDR3 is TGTGCCGGGATAAAGACTAGCGGGGGCCCCTCTCGAGAGCAGTACTTC.

V gene TRBV28 combines with J gene TRBJ2-1, with 8 bases matching TRBD2. In germline, CDR1 is MDHEN, CDR2 SYDVKM. CDR3 length equals 15 residues. Trimming cost V 5 bases and J 7 bases; bases outside gene matches: 10. The CDR3 DNA is TGTGCCAGCAGTGTAGCGGGGTTAGCCCTGAATGAGCAGTTCTTC. This encodes CASSVAGLALNEQFF.

This chain uses TRBV3-1 (or the pseudogene TRBV3-2) with TRBJ1-6; D may be TRBD1 (5 bases). V lost 1 base, J lost 8 bases, and 15 bases lay in between. The germline CDR1 and CDR2 sequences are LGHDT and YNNKEL (reference sequence). The CDR3 length is 16 residues. As DNA, the CDR3 is TGTGCCAGCAGCCAAGTGCGTGGGGGAGGTGATTCACCCCTCCACTTT. It is translated as CASSQVRGGGDSPLHF.

The V call is TRBV19, the J call TRBJ2-5; a weak D match, TRBD2 (5 bases). The germline gives CDR1 LNHDA, CDR2 SQIVND (reference sequence). The CDR3 totals 13 residues. Between the trimmed V and J ends, which lost 1 base and 4 bases, there was a span of 7 bases. The CDR3 loop is CASSIGRRETQYF. As DNA, the CDR3 is TGTGCCAGTAGTATAGGGAGGCGAGAGACCCAGTACTTC.

This clone was observed a few times. V and J are TRBV27 and TRBJ2-1; D possibly corresponds to TRBD2 (6 bases). Trimming stripped 1 base from V and 2 bases from J, with 9 bases between. CDR1 is MNHEY, CDR2 SMNVEV, per germline (reference sequence). The CDR3 sequence is 15 residues long. This CDR3 is CASSLLAVTYNEQFF. The CDR3 nucleotides read TGTGCCAGCAGTTTATTAGCGGTTACCTACAATGAGCAGTTCTTC.

V usage is TRBV10-3 and J usage is TRBJ1-1; the D gene is possibly TRBD1 (5 bases). Trimming took off 0 bases at V and 3 bases at J, with 14 bases between the two ends. Looked up from germline, CDR1 is ENHRY and CDR2 is SYGVKD. This CDR3 has 16 residues. CDR3 loop: CAISESIGRGDTEAFF. In nucleotides, the CDR3 is TGTGCCATCAGTGAGTCTATCGGGAGAGGGGACACTGAAGCTTTCTTT.

This chain uses TRBV5-1 with TRBJ1-1; D remains ambiguous. The V end was cut by 2 bases, the J end by 3 bases, with 8 bases between. Germline V gives CDR1 SGHRS, CDR2 YFSETQ. This CDR3 has 13 residues. The CDR3: CASSFTAYTEAFF. Written as DNA, the CDR3 is TGCGCCAGCAGCTTCACAGCCTACACTGAAGCTTTCTTT.

The chain links TRBV2 to TRBJ2-3; TRBD2 aligns across 8 bases. With V trimmed by 6 bases and J by 3 bases, 11 bases remained unmatched. The length of the CDR3 is 16 residues. Per germline, CDR1 SNHLY and CDR2 FYNNEI. The CDR3 sequence is CASSRLSGTSTDTQYF. DNA for the CDR3: TGTGCCAGCAGCCGACTGAGCGGGACTAGTACAGATACGCAGTATTTT.